The 10 T cell receptor beta chains below were found in one sample sequenced in a study of CD8 T cells in Susac syndrome. Reverse transcription of roughly 0.45 to 1 ug RNA used random hexamers. Via MiXCR, TCRdb re-called the immunoSEQ multiplex PCR reads, giving one row per CDR3 protein. The table shows about 130,000 distinct CDR3 sequences, with 75% to 90% occurring only once. What was sequenced was CD8+ T cells from PBMCs. The receptors shown here come from a human donor with multiple sclerosis.

In DNA form, the CDR3 reads TGTGCCAGCAGGGAGACCGGGACTAGCCCCACCGGCGAGCAGTTCTTC. It yields the protein CASRETGTSPTGEQFF. The chain couples TRBV2 to TRBJ2-1, with 9 bases that match TRBD2. Losses at the gene ends were 6 bases for V and 10 bases for J; bases not matched to a gene: 16. CDR1 and CDR2 (germline): SNHLY, FYNNEI. The CDR3 sequence is 16 residues long.

This sequence joins TRBV19 and TRBJ1-1; possible D gene TRBD1, 5 bases. Germline lookup yields CDR1 LNHDA and CDR2 SQIVND (reference sequence). V was trimmed by 10 bases and J by 0 bases, leaving 12 bases between them. The CDR3 runs 13 residues. CDR3 DNA sequence: TGTGCCACTCGGGGGGGGTTGAACACTGAAGCTTTCTTT. This translates into CATRGGLNTEAFF.

The chain recombines TRBV9 with TRBJ2-1, with TRBD2 matching 11 bases. The germline CDR1 and CDR2 sequences are SGDLS and YYNGEE. This CDR3 contains 16 residues. The J segment lost 0 bases and the V segment lost 4 bases, leaving 3 bases of the junction unmatched. The CDR3 loop is CASSLTSGSSYNEQFF. Here the CDR3 DNA reads TGTGCCAGCAGCCTAACTAGCGGGAGCTCCTACAATGAGCAGTTCTTC.

This chain joins TRBV29-1 and TRBJ2-5, with 11 nucleotides matching TRBD1. Trimming at V came to 5 bases and at J to 5 bases, leaving 10 bases not matched to a gene. CDR1 SQVTM and CDR2 ANQGSEA come from the germline V gene. CDR3 size: 15 residues. The CDR3 here is CSVPRTGGASETQYF. The CDR3 DNA follows: TGCAGCGTTCCGAGGACAGGGGGCGCGTCGGAGACCCAGTACTTC.

The CDR3 protein is CSAKTSANTDTQYF. CDR3 DNA: TGCAGTGCCAAGACTAGCGCAAACACAGATACGCAGTATTTT. The V call is TRBV20-1, the J call TRBJ2-3, with 8 bases aligning to TRBD2. The CDR3 consists of 14 residues. V lost 6 bases and J lost 2; bases outside the gene matches: 7. CDR1 DFQATT and CDR2 SNEGSKA come from the germline V gene (reference sequence).

The sample holds a few counts of this clonotype. The gene calls are TRBV4-1 and TRBJ1-1; no clear D gene. The germline gives CDR1 MGHRA, CDR2 YSYEKL. The CDR3 spans 16 residues. Trimming pared 5 bases from V and 0 bases from J, leaving 16 bases between. The CDR3: CASSNSHLVMNTEAFF. The CDR3, as DNA: TGCGCCAGCAGCAACTCCCATCTGGTCATGAACACTGAAGCTTTCTTT.

The chain joins TRBV29-1 to TRBJ1-1; possible D gene TRBD1, 5 bases. The V end was cut by 4 bases, the J end by 6 bases, with 9 bases between. CDR3 length: 11 residues. Germline V lookup: CDR1 SQVTM, CDR2 ANQGSEA. DNA of the CDR3: TGCAGCGTTGCAGGGTCGGCTGAAGCTTTCTTT. Residues: CSVAGSAEAFF.

This chain links TRBV12-3 or TRBV12-4 with TRBJ1-5; the D gene is possibly TRBD1 (5 bases). There are 15 residues in the CDR3. V gave up 5 bases and J gave up 0 bases, with 11 bases separating them. CDR3 residues: CASSTDSYSNQPQHF. The CDR3 DNA follows: TGTGCCAGCAGTACTGACAGTTATAGCAATCAGCCCCAGCATTTT.

The rearrangement joins TRBV30 to TRBJ1-5; possible D gene TRBD1, 6 bases. Germline loops: CDR1 GTSNPN, CDR2 SVGIG (reference sequence). Trimming took off 0 bases at V and 1 base at J, with 10 bases between the two ends. The CDR3 is 15 residues long. The CDR3 sequence is CAWSVLTGSNQPQHF. The CDR3 coding sequence is TGTGCCTGGAGTGTACTGACAGGCAGCAATCAGCCCCAGCATTTT.

V gene TRBV4-1 combines with J gene TRBJ2-3; D not certain. The CDR3 consists of 17 residues. In germline, CDR1 is MGHRA, CDR2 YSYEKL. V was pared by 0 bases and J by 3 bases, with 16 bases between. CDR3 loop: CASSQDLASTLTDTQYF. The CDR3 DNA reads as TGCGCCAGCAGCCAAGATTTAGCCTCAACATTAACAGATACGCAGTATTTT.